The next 7 T cell receptor beta chains were all read from a single sample in a study of blood T cells in healthy people across ages. Through a sample-barcoded 5' primer and a J-beta primer mix, a second PCR was run for roughly 7 to 12 cycles. TCRdb analysed the 5' RACE reads with MiXCR anew, one entry per CDR3 protein. Here the sample spans 700,000 to 950,000 distinct CDR3 sequences, roughly 60% being singletons. The sequencing sample was made of blood. These receptors originate from a man aged 25 to 40 in good health.

The J gene is TRBJ2-7, the V gene TRBV10-3; D tentatively reads TRBD1 or TRBD2 (5 bases each). Trimming shortened V by 2 bases and J by 4 bases, and 6 bases separated the two germline ends. Looked up from germline, CDR1 is ENHRY and CDR2 is SYGVKD. CDR3 size: 12 residues. CDR3 residues: CAISEGGYEQYF. In DNA, the CDR3 is TGTGCCATCAGTGAGGGGGGTTACGAGCAGTACTTC.

V gene TRBV5-1 combines with J gene TRBJ2-1, with 7 positions matching TRBD1. V dropped 4 bases and J dropped 3; count of bases not matched to a gene: 7. This CDR3 comprises 15 residues. Germline CDR1 reads SGHRS; CDR2 reads YFSETQ. The CDR3 region has the DNA TGCGCCAGCAGCAACGACAGGGCCCTCTACAATGAGCAGTTCTTC. This gives the protein CASSNDRALYNEQFF.

The chain is built from TRBV3-1 and TRBJ2-3; 11 bases align to TRBD2. The junction had 1 base not matched to a gene; V was cut back by 1 base and J by 1 base. Looked up from germline, CDR1 is LGHDT and CDR2 is YNNKEL (reference sequence). The CDR3 has 16 amino acids. As DNA, the CDR3 is TGTGCCAGCAGCCAAGCACTAGCGGGAGGCACAGATACGCAGTATTTT. It is translated as CASSQALAGGTDTQYF.

The chain carries TRBV13 and TRBJ2-7; possibly TRBD2 for D (6 bases). The V gene lost 4 bases and the J gene lost 2 bases, with 12 bases spanning the gap. This CDR3 is 14 amino acids long. Germline V gives CDR1 PRHDT, CDR2 FYEKMQ (reference sequence). This CDR3 is CASSSSGETYEQYF. For the CDR3, the DNA is TGTGCCAGCAGCTCCTCGGGGGAGACCTACGAGCAGTACTTC.

The chain has TRBV19 and TRBJ1-5; 9 bases are shared with TRBD1. After removal of 4 bases from V and 5 bases from J, the junction contained 6 bases not matched to a gene. The germline V gene encodes CDR1 LNHDA and CDR2 SQIVND (reference sequence). The CDR3 consists of 15 residues. DNA for the CDR3: TGTGCCAGTAGTACGGGACAGGGCGGATATCAGCCCCAGCATTTT. This gives the protein CASSTGQGGYQPQHF.

The V gene is TRBV6-2 or TRBV6-3, the J gene TRBJ2-4; D is undetermined. The J call may be faulty, since TRBJ2-7 better matches the DNA end. Germline V CDR1 and CDR2: MNHEY, SVGEGT. This CDR3 region has 12 residues. This chain's CDR3 is CASGPSLHEQYF. The CDR3 DNA follows: TGTGCCAGCGGTCCATCGCTCCACGAGCAGTACTTC.

The chain joins TRBV27 to TRBJ1-4; D is undetermined. Germline CDR1 MNHEY, CDR2 SMNVEV (reference sequence). The V gene lost 5 bases and the J gene lost 8 bases, with 12 bases spanning the gap. CDR3 length equals 13 residues. Here the CDR3 reads CASSRAGSEKLFF. The DNA for the CDR3 is TGTGCCAGCAGTAGAGCCGGGAGCGAAAAACTGTTTTTT.